Following are 27 T cell receptor beta chains from one sample sequenced in a study of blood T cell repertoires in COVID-19. Assay: immunoSEQ multiplex PCR; the TCRdb copy retains only in-frame clones and omits some. The sample has fewer than 200,000 clones, about 90% seen once. Specimen: peripheral blood. Receptors were obtained from a man aged 25-40 years with COVID-19, enrolled during active disease.

This sequence joins TRBV6-5 and TRBJ2-1; 7 nucleotides match TRBD2. Germline trimming cut 6 bases from V and 5 bases from J; bases unmatched to any gene: 10. The CDR3 totals 15 residues. CDR1 is MNHEY, CDR2 SVGAGI, per germline. The CDR3 loop reads CASRTSGAFNNEQFF. CDR3 nucleotide sequence: TGTGCCAGCAGGACGAGCGGGGCATTCAACAATGAGCAGTTCTTC.

The chain uses TRBV18 and TRBJ2-3; TRBD2 matches 13 bases. The CDR3 spans 16 residues. V shed 6 bases and J 2 bases; nucleotides not matched to a gene: 5. Germline V gene data show CDR1 as KGHSH and CDR2 as LQKENI. CDR3 coding DNA: TGTGCCAGCTCCCAAGGACTAGCGGGAGACACAGATACGCAGTATTTT. It yields the protein CASSQGLAGDTDTQYF. Full variable domain (remainder filled in from reference TRBV18 and TRBJ2-3): NAGVMQNPRHLVRRRGQEARLRCSPMKGHSHVYWYRQLPEEGLKFMVYLQKENIIDESGMPKERFSAEFPKEGPSILRIQQVVRGDSAAYFCASSQGLAGDTDTQYFGPGTRLTVL.

Worth noting for this clone: At the DNA level, this CDR3 is encoded by other sequences in the same sample as well. The V gene is TRBV28, the J gene TRBJ1-5; D is possibly TRBD1 (5 bases). In germline, CDR1 is MDHEN, CDR2 SYDVKM. The CDR3 has 12 residues. The germline V and J ends were trimmed by 5 bases and 7 bases, with 9 bases remaining between them. The CDR3 DNA reads TGTGCCAGCAGTCCAACAGGCCAGCCCCAGCATTTT. Its translation: CASSPTGQPQHF.

This chain connects TRBV5-1 to TRBJ1-3, with TRBD1 as a possible D gene (6 bases). Germline CDR1 is SGHRS and CDR2 is YFSETQ. The CDR3 contains 12 residues. With 7 bases removed from V and 2 bases from J, the gap between germline ends came to 7 bases. The DNA for the CDR3 is TGCGCCAGCCCAGGGGCTGGAAACACCATATATTTT. Translation: CASPGAGNTIYF.

This chain's CDR3 is CASSPQGNPIQETQYF. The CDR3 nucleotides are TGTGCCAGCTCACCGCAGGGGAATCCTATTCAAGAGACCCAGTACTTC. The V and J genes are TRBV18 and TRBJ2-5, with D possibly TRBD1 on 6 matching bases. The CDR3 consists of 16 residues. V was trimmed by 3 bases and J by 2 bases, leaving 16 bases between them. In germline, CDR1 is KGHSH, CDR2 LQKENI.

The chain employs TRBV10-3 and TRBJ1-1; 7 bases match TRBD1. The trim removed 9 bases at V and 1 base at J, leaving 2 bases unmatched. In germline, CDR1 is ENHRY, CDR2 SYGVKD. This CDR3 contains 12 residues. CDR3 amino acids: CAIRDRNTEAFF. CDR3 DNA: TGTGCCATTAGGGACAGGAACACTGAAGCTTTCTTT.

The chain carries TRBV7-6 and TRBJ2-7; 8 nucleotides line up with TRBD2. The CDR3 consists of 15 residues. Germline-derived CDR1 and CDR2 are SGHVS and FNYEAQ. V dropped 1 base and J dropped 5; count of bases not matched to a gene: 7. The CDR3 is CASSLVPGGVDEQYF. The CDR3 nucleotides read TGTGCCAGCAGCTTAGTCCCGGGGGGGGTTGACGAGCAGTACTTC. The variable domain in full, with the rest retrieved from reference TRBV7-6 and TRBJ2-7, is GAGVSQSPRYKVTKRGQDVALRCDPISGHVSLYWYRQALGQGPEFLTYFNYEAQQDKSGLPNDRFSAERPEGSISTLTIQRTEQRDSAMYRCASSLVPGGVDEQYFGPGTRLTVT.

In its sample, this clone was seen once. This chain links TRBV2 with TRBJ1-2; TRBD1 is a possible D gene (6 bases). Germline loops: CDR1 SNHLY, CDR2 FYNNEI. The CDR3 is 14 amino acids. V gave up 4 bases and J gave up 6 bases, with 15 bases separating them. The CDR3 nucleotides read TGTGCCAGCAGTGGAGACGACAGGCCTAATGGCTACACCTTC. The encoded protein is CASSGDDRPNGYTF.

This chain joins TRBV6-5 and TRBJ1-5; maybe TRBD1 (5 bases). V gave up 7 bases and J gave up 0 bases, with 10 bases separating them. Per the germline V gene, CDR1 is MNHEY and CDR2 is SVGAGI. The CDR3 consists of 14 residues. Written as DNA, the CDR3 is TGTGCCAGCAACGAAGGGGCTAGCAATCAGCCCCAGCATTTT. The encoded protein is CASNEGASNQPQHF.

The genes are TRBV6-2 or TRBV6-3 and TRBJ1-5, with unresolved D. Germline CDR1 is MNHEY and CDR2 is SVGEGT. CDR3 size: 14 residues. V lost 2 bases and J 7 bases, leaving 12 bases between the germline ends. The CDR3 protein is CASSYPGVWQPQHF. The CDR3 DNA follows: TGTGCCAGCAGTTACCCCGGGGTCTGGCAGCCCCAGCATTTT.

The V gene is TRBV15, the J gene TRBJ1-3, with TRBD1 identical over 7 bases. This CDR3 is built from 16 residues. The germline gives CDR1 LNHNV, CDR2 YYDKDF (reference sequence). After removal of 0 bases from V and 2 bases from J, the junction contained 4 bases not matched to a gene. For the CDR3, the DNA is TGTGCCACCAGCAGAGAAGCCAGGGGGACTGGAAACACCATATATTTT. Protein sequence: CATSREARGTGNTIYF.

V is TRBV4-2 and J is TRBJ2-1; TRBD2 aligns across 14 bases. Germline values: CDR1 LGHNA, CDR2 YNFKEQ. The length of the CDR3 is 16 residues. Trimming took 1 base from V and 10 from J; bases not matched to a gene: 6. Here the CDR3 reads CASSQAGTSGSGEQFF. Written as DNA, the CDR3 is TGTGCCAGCAGCCAAGCCGGGACTAGCGGGAGTGGGGAGCAGTTCTTC.

V usage is TRBV7-9 and J usage is TRBJ1-1; D is ambiguous. Germline lookup yields CDR1 SEHNR and CDR2 FQNEAQ (reference sequence). The CDR3 totals 15 residues. The V end lost 1 base, the J end lost 5 bases, and 14 bases lay between the germline ends. The CDR3 region is CASSLVMTEGTEAFF. The CDR3 DNA follows: TGTGCCAGCAGCTTAGTAATGACGGAGGGAACTGAAGCTTTCTTT.

The J gene is TRBJ2-1, the V gene TRBV5-1, with 10 bases fitting TRBD2. Trimming at V came to 0 bases and at J to 9 bases, leaving 6 bases not matched to a gene. CDR3 length: 15 residues. Germline V gene data show CDR1 as SGHRS and CDR2 as YFSETQ. In DNA form, the CDR3 reads TGCGCCAGCAGCTTGGAAAGCGGGAGGGCAACTGAGCAGTTCTTC. It yields the protein CASSLESGRATEQFF.

This chain links TRBV11-2 with TRBJ1-2; tentative D call: TRBD1 (5 bases). Trimming removed 4 bases from V and 0 bases from J, with 12 bases in between. Germline V lookup: CDR1 SGHAT, CDR2 FQNNGV. The CDR3 spans 15 residues. The CDR3 loop reads CASSSPHRPNYGYTF. The CDR3 DNA sequence: TGTGCCAGCAGCTCGCCCCACAGGCCTAACTATGGCTACACCTTC.

The chain uses TRBV7-2 and TRBJ2-5, with D possibly matching TRBD1 (5 bases). Germline loops: CDR1 SGHTA, CDR2 FQGNSA. Trimming left V 5 bases short and J 3 bases short, with 10 bases between. This CDR3 is 13 amino acids long. The CDR3 loop reads CASSLDREETQYF. CDR3 in DNA: TGTGCCAGCAGCCTCGACAGAGAAGAGACCCAGTACTTC. The full variable domain, rest sourced from reference TRBV7-2 and TRBJ2-5, is GAGVSQSPSNKVTEKGKDVELRCDPISGHTALYWYRQSLGQGLEFLIYFQGNSAPDKSGLPSDRFSAERTGGSVSTLTIQRTQQEDSAVYLCASSLDREETQYFGPGTRLLVL.

This rearrangement joins TRBV3-1 (or the pseudogene TRBV3-2) to TRBJ2-1; 9 bases fit TRBD2. CDR1 LGHDT and CDR2 YNNKEL come from the germline V gene (reference sequence). The CDR3 length is 16 residues. The trim removed 2 bases at V and 7 bases at J, leaving 9 bases unmatched. CDR3 nucleotide sequence: TGTGCCAGCAGCCAATCAGTACTAGCGGGTCTTAATGAGCAGTTCTTC. Amino acid sequence: CASSQSVLAGLNEQFF.

This clone occurred once. This rearrangement joins TRBV18 to TRBJ2-1, with 10 bases that match TRBD2. CDR1 and CDR2 from the germline V gene are KGHSH and LQKENI. The CDR3 consists of 18 residues. V gave up 2 bases and J gave up 0 bases; unmatched junction bases: 7. CDR3 coding DNA: TGTGCCAGCTCACCATGGCTAGCGGGGGACAGCTCCTACAATGAGCAGTTCTTC. Translated, it gives CASSPWLAGDSSYNEQFF.

V is TRBV27 and J is TRBJ2-5, with 7 bases fitting TRBD2. Germline V gene sequence: CDR1 MNHEY, CDR2 SMNVEV (reference sequence). J lost 2 bases, V lost 10 bases, and 7 bases had no gene match. The CDR3 length is 13 residues. The CDR3 is CATGGSIQETQYF. In DNA form, the CDR3 reads TGTGCCACCGGGGGGAGCATACAAGAGACCCAGTACTTC.

The CDR3 DNA is TGTGCCAGCAGCTTAACAGGGGTAGGATCCTACGAGCAGTACTTC. Amino acids: CASSLTGVGSYEQYF. The chain couples TRBV7-9 to TRBJ2-7; 7 positions agree with TRBD1. The CDR3 is 15 residues long. Trimming cost V 2 bases and J 1 base; bases outside gene matches: 5. CDR1 and CDR2 from the germline V gene are SEHNR and FQNEAQ (reference sequence).

The chain combines TRBV28 with TRBJ2-6; maybe TRBD1 (5 bases). V shed 7 bases and J shed 1 base, with 14 bases lying between them. The germline V gene has CDR1 MDHEN and CDR2 SYDVKM. The CDR3 loop spans 16 amino acids. CDR3 amino acids: CASTGAFGSGANVLTF. The DNA of the CDR3 is TGTGCCAGCACTGGGGCGTTCGGTTCTGGGGCCAACGTCCTGACTTTC.

The V call is TRBV5-1, the J call TRBJ1-4, with 11 bases aligning to TRBD1. J was trimmed by 6 bases and V by 4 bases; bases with no gene match: 2. The CDR3 is made up of 14 amino acids. CDR1 is SGHRS, CDR2 YFSETQ, per germline. The CDR3 loop is CASSLGQGDEKLFF. In DNA, the CDR3 is TGCGCCAGCAGCCTGGGACAGGGGGATGAAAAACTGTTTTTT. The whole variable domain, filled in from reference TRBV5-1 and TRBJ1-4, reads KAGVTQTPRYLIKTRGQQVTLSCSPISGHRSVSWYQQTPGQGLQFLFEYFSETQRNKGNFPGRFSGRQFSNSRSEMNVSTLELGDSALYLCASSLGQGDEKLFFGSGTQLSVL.

This clone was detected only once. V is TRBV29-1 and J is TRBJ2-7, with a weak D call TRBD1 (6 bases). The V and J ends lost 0 bases and 5 bases respectively, with 17 bases between them. This CDR3 contains 15 residues. The germline gives CDR1 SQVTM, CDR2 ANQGSEA. CDR3 DNA: TGCAGCGTTGAAGATAGGGCAGGGGTCAAGAACGAGCAGTACTTC. This translates into CSVEDRAGVKNEQYF.

The gene calls are TRBV6-4 and TRBJ2-3; 10 bases align to TRBD2. Germline loops: CDR1 MRHNA, CDR2 SNTAGT. The CDR3 is 15 amino acids. The V gene end was trimmed by 2 bases and the J gene end by 2 bases; junction bases not matched to a gene: 1. CDR3 residues: CASSDSGGATDTQYF. In nucleotides, the CDR3 is TGTGCCAGCAGTGACAGCGGGGGGGCCACAGATACGCAGTATTTT.

The genes are TRBV27 and TRBJ2-7; TRBD1 aligns across 7 bases. This CDR3 region has 13 residues. Germline loops: CDR1 MNHEY, CDR2 SMNVEV (reference sequence). After removal of 3 bases from V and 3 bases from J, the junction contained 2 bases not matched to a gene. DNA for the CDR3: TGTGCCAGCAGTTTCAACAGGGGCTACGAGCAGTACTTC. Protein sequence: CASSFNRGYEQYF.

This chain joins TRBV28 and TRBJ1-3, with 8 bases that match TRBD1. Germline V CDR1 and CDR2: MDHEN, SYDVKM. The CDR3 has 16 residues. J lost 3 bases, V lost 8 bases, and 12 bases had no gene match. The CDR3 region is CASGKRDRIVGNTIYF. CDR3 DNA: TGTGCCAGCGGGAAGCGGGACAGGATTGTTGGAAACACCATATATTTT.

The rearrangement links TRBV7-9 to TRBJ2-7, with 9 bases that match TRBD1. This CDR3 is built from 15 residues. V shed 5 bases and J 4 bases; nucleotides not matched to a gene: 9. Germline loops: CDR1 SEHNR, CDR2 FQNEAQ (reference sequence). The CDR3 coding sequence is TGTGCCAGCAGCCGGAGAGGGACAGGGAAGTACGAGCAGTACTTC. This codes for CASSRRGTGKYEQYF.